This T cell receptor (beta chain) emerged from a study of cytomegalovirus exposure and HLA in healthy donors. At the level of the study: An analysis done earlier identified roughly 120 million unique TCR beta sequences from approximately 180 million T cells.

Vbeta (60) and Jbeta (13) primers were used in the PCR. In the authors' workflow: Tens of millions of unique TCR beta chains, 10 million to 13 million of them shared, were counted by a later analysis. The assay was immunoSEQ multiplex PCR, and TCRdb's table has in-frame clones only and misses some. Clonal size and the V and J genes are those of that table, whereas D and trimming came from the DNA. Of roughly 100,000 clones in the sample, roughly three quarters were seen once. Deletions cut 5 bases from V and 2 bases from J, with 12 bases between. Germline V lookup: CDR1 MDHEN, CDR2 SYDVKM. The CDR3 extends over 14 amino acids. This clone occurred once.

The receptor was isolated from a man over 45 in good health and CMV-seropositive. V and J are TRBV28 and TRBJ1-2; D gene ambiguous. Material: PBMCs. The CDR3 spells CASSPPPRNYGYTF. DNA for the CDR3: TGTGCCAGCAGTCCCCCTCCCAGAAACTATGGCTACACCTTC.